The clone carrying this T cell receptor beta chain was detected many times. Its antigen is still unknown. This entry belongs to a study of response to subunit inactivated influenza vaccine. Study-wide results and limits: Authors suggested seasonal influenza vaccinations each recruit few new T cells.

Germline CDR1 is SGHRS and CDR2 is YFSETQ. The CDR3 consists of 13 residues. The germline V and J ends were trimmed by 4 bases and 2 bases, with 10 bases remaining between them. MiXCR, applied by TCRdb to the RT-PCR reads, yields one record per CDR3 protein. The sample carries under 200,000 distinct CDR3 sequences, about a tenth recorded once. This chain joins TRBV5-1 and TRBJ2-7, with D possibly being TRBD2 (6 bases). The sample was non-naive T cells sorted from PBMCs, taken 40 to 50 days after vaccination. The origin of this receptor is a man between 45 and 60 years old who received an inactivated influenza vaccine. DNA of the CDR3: TGCGCCAGCAGCCGGGACTGGACCTACGAGCAGTACTTC. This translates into CASSRDWTYEQYF.